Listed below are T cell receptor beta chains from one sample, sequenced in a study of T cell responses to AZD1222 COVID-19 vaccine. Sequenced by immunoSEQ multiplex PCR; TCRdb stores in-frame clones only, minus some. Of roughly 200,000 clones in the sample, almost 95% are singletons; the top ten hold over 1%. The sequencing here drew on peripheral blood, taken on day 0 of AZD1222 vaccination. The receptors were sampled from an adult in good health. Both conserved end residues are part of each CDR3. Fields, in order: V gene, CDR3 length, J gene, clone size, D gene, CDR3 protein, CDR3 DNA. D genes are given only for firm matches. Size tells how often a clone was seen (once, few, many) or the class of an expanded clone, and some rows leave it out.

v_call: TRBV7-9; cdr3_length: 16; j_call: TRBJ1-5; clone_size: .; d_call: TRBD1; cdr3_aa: CASSRSGGQSNQPQHF; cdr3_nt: TGTGCCAGCAGCCGGTCTGGGGGACAGAGCAATCAGCCCCAGCATTTT
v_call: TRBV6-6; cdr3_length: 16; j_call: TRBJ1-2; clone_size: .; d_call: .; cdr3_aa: CASSYSGGEGAYGYTF; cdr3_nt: TGTGCCAGCAGTTACTCGGGGGGTGAGGGCGCGTATGGCTACACCTTC
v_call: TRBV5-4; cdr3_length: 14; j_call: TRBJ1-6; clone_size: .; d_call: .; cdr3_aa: CASSLGQANSPLHF; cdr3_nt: TGTGCCAGCAGCTTGGGACAGGCAAATTCACCCCTCCACTTT
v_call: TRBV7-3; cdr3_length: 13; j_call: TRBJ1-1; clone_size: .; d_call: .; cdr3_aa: CASSQGMDTEAFF; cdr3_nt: TGTGCCAGCAGCCAGGGCATGGACACTGAAGCTTTCTTT
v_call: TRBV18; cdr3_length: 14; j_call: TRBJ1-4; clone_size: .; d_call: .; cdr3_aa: CASSPRGAHEKLFF; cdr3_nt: TGTGCCAGCTCACCAAGGGGGGCGCATGAAAAACTGTTTTTT
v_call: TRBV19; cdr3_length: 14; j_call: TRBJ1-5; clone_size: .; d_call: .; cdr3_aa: CASSGRGGKWAQHF; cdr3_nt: TGTGCCAGTAGTGGCAGGGGCGGAAAATGGGCCCAGCATTTT
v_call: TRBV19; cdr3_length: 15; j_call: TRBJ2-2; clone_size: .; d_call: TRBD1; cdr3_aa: CASSPGQGDTGELFF; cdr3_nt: TGTGCCAGTAGTCCAGGACAGGGAGATACCGGGGAGCTGTTTTTT
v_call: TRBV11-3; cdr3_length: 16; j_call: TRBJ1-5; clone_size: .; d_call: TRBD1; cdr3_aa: CASRRTRDRSNQPQHF; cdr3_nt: TGTGCCAGCAGGCGAACCCGGGACAGGAGCAATCAGCCCCAGCATTTT
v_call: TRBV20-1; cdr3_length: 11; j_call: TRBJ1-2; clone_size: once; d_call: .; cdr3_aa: CSGTVNYGYTF; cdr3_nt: TGCAGTGGGACAGTTAACTATGGCTACACCTTC
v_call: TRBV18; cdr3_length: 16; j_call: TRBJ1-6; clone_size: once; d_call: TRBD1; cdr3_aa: CASSTGEGPYNSPLHF; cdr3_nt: TGTGCCAGCTCAACAGGGGAAGGGCCCTATAATTCACCCCTCCACTTT
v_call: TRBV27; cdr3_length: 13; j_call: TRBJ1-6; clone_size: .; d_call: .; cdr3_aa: CASSVRVSSPLHF; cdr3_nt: TGTGCCAGCAGCGTGAGGGTTAGTTCACCCCTCCACTTT
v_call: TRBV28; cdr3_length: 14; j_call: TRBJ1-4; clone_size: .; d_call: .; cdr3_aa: CASSTSGDNEKLFF; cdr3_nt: .
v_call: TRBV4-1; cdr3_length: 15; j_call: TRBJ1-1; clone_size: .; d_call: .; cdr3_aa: CASSQDGRGTTEAFF; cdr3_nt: TGCGCCAGCAGCCAAGACGGTCGGGGCACGACTGAAGCTTTCTTT
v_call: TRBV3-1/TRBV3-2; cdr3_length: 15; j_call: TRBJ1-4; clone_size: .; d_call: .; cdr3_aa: CASSPHTPTNEKLFF; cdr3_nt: TGTGCCAGCAGCCCCCACACCCCAACTAATGAAAAACTGTTTTTT
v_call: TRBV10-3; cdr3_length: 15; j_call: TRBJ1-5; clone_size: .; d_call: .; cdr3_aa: CAISPGGGDHQPQHF; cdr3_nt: TGTGCCATCAGCCCCGGGGGCGGAGATCATCAGCCCCAGCATTTT
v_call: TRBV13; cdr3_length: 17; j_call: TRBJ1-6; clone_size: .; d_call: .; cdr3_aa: CASSGVGIGSYNSPLHF; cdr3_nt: TGTGCCAGCAGCGGAGTTGGGATCGGCTCCTATAATTCACCCCTCCACTTT
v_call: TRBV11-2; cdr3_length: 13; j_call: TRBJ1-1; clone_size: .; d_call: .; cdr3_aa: CASKATGFTEAFF; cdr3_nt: TGTGCCAGCAAGGCCACAGGTTTCACTGAAGCTTTCTTT
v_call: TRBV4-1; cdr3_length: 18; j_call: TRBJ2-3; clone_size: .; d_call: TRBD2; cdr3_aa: CASSQDGLAGVVTDTQYF; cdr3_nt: TGCGCCAGCAGCCAAGACGGACTAGCGGGGGTGGTAACAGATACGCAGTATTTT
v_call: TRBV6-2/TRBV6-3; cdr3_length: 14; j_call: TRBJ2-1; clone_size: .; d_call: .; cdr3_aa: CASSYSYDRGEQFF; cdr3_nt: TGTGCCAGCAGTTACTCCTACGATCGGGGTGAGCAGTTCTTC
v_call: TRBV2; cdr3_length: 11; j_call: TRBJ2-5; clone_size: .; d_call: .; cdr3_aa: CASSVEETQYF; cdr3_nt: TGTGCCAGCAGTGTGGAAGAGACCCAGTACTTC
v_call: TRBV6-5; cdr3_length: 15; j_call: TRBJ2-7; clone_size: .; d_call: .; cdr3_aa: CASSNTGTDSYEQYF; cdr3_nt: TGTGCCAGCAGTAATACCGGGACGGACTCCTACGAGCAGTACTTC
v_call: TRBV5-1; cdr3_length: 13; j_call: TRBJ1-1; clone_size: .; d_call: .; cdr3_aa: CASSLVPGSEAFF; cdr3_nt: TGCGCCAGCAGCTTGGTACCGGGATCGGAAGCTTTCTTT
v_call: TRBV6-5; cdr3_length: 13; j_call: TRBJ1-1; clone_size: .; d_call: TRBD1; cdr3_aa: CASNGGRGQIAFF; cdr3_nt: TGTGCCAGCAACGGTGGCAGGGGGCAAATAGCTTTCTTT
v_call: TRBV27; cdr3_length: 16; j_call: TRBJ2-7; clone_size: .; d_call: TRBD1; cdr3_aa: CASRRTGTVDSYEQYF; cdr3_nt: TGTGCCAGCAGGCGAACCGGGACAGTGGACTCCTACGAGCAGTACTTC
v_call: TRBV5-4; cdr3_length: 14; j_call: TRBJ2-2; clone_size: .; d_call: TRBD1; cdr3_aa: CASRGQGRAGELFF; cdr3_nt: TGTGCCAGCAGGGGACAGGGGAGGGCCGGGGAGCTGTTTTTT
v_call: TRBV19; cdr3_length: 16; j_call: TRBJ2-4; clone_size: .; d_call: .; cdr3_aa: CASSIVGNSAKNIQYF; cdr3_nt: TGTGCCAGTAGTATAGTAGGGAATTCAGCCAAAAACATTCAGTACTTC
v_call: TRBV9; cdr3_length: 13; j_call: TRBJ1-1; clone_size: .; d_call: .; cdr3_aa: CASSVGGLTEAFF; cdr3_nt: TGTGCCAGCAGCGTAGGGGGTCTAACTGAAGCTTTCTTT
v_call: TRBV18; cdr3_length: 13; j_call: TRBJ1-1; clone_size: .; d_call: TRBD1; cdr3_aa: CAIQIQGGTEAFF; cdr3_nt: TGTGCCATCCAAATCCAGGGGGGCACTGAAGCTTTCTTT
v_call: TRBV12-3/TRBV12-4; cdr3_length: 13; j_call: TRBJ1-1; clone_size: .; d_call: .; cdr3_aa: CASSLRKDTEAFF; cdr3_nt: TGTGCCAGCAGCCTTCGGAAAGACACTGAAGCTTTCTTT
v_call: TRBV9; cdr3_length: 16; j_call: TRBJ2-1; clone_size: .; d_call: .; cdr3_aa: CASSVAPPGTYNEQFF; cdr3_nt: TGTGCCAGCAGCGTCGCCCCCCCCGGGACCTACAATGAGCAGTTCTTC
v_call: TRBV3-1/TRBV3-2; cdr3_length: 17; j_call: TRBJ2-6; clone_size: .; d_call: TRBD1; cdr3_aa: CASSRRDRGSGANVLTF; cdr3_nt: TGTGCCAGCAGCCGCCGGGACAGGGGGAGCGGGGCCAACGTCCTGACTTTC
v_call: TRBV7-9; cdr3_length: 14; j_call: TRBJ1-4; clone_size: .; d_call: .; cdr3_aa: CASSFGTAEGKLFF; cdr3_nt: TGTGCCAGCAGCTTCGGCACAGCAGAAGGAAAACTGTTTTTT
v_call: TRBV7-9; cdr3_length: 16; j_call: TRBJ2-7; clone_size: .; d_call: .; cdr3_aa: CASSFSSGGVHYEQYF; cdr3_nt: TGTGCCAGCAGCTTCTCCTCCGGCGGGGTGCACTACGAGCAGTACTTC
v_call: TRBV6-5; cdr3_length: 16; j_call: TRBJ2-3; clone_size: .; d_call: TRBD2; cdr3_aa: CASSFRGRGGTDTQYF; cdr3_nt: TGTGCCAGCAGTTTCCGGGGGAGGGGCGGGACAGATACGCAGTATTTT
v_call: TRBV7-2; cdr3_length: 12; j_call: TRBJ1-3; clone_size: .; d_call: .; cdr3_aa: CASSLEGNTIYF; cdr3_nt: TGTGCCAGCAGCTTAGAGGGAAACACCATATATTTT
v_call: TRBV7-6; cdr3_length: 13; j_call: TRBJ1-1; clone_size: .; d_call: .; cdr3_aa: CASSLEMNTEAFF; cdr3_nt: TGTGCCAGCAGCTTGGAAATGAACACTGAAGCTTTCTTT
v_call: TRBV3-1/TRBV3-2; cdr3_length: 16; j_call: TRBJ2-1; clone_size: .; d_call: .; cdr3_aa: CASSQALGGATNEQFF; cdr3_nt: TGTGCCAGCAGCCAAGCCTTGGGGGGGGCTACCAATGAGCAGTTCTTC